This TCR beta chain was sequenced in a study of OX40 agonist ivuxolimab in advanced cancers. Study context: Cohort: approximately 83% men, mean age about 60, aged about 20 to 90. Findings and caveats of the study: Near-lowest levels of clonal expansion characterized partial responders at 0.1-3.0 mg/kg.

CDR3 length: 14 residues. Trimming took off 5 bases at V and 2 bases at J, with 14 bases between the two ends. From germline, CDR1 is SGHDT and CDR2 YYEEEE. Worth noting for this clone: The antigen remains undetermined.

Libraries were prepared by immunoSEQ multiplex PCR; TCRdb keeps only in-frame clonotypes and omits some of them. Seen here are about 12,000 clones, roughly 80% observed once, and the top ten hold around 27%. This material consisted of CD4+ or CD8+ T cells sorted from blood, taken in a trial of the OX40 agonist ivuxolimab. J is TRBJ2-7 and V is TRBV5-6; D is possibly TRBD1 (6 bases). The clonotype was recovered from an adult with an advanced solid tumor such as melanoma, head and neck, liver or kidney cancer. CDR3 nucleotides: TGTGCCAGCAGAAAGACAGGTTCCACCTACGAGCAGTACTTC. This codes for CASRKTGSTYEQYF. Complete variable domain (other parts from reference TRBV5-6 and TRBJ2-7): DAGVTQSPTHLIKTRGQQVTLRCSPKSGHDTVSWYQQALGQGPQFIFQYYEEEERQRGNFPDRFSGHQFPNYSSELNVNALLLGDSALYLCASRKTGSTYEQYFGPGTRLTVT.